These 2 T cell receptor beta chains came from one sample sequenced in a study of OX40 agonist ivuxolimab in advanced cancers. Library preparation was by the immunoSEQ multiplex PCR assay. The clones in this table, taken by TCRdb from immuneACCESS, are in-frame only. Not every clone is retained; where verified, under half of the shortfall comes from an unresolved V gene, and the cause of the rest is unknown. The sample table shows 20,000 to 25,000 clones, and roughly 80% are seen once. The biggest ten clones account for about half of the sample. The input for sequencing was CD4+ or CD8+ T cells sorted from blood, taken in a trial of the OX40 agonist ivuxolimab. These receptors originate from an adult with an advanced solid tumor such as melanoma, head and neck, liver or kidney cancer.

The genes are TRBV6-5 and TRBJ1-2, with a tentative D call TRBD1 (6 bases). Trimming cost V 2 bases and J 4 bases, with 8 bases left between them. Germline V lookup: CDR1 MNHEY, CDR2 SVGAGI. CDR3 length: 13 amino acids. The CDR3 reads CASSYDRIYGYTF. The DNA for the CDR3 is TGTGCCAGCAGTTACGACAGGATCTATGGCTACACCTTC.

The table lists this clone with a few counts. CDR3 in amino acids: CASSLPQSYEQYF. The CDR3, as DNA: TGTGCCAGCAGCTTACCGCAGTCCTACGAGCAGTACTTC. This chain links TRBV7-9 with TRBJ2-7; D remains ambiguous. V gave up 2 bases and J gave up 1 base, with 6 bases separating them. In germline, CDR1 is SEHNR, CDR2 FQNEAQ (reference sequence). This CDR3 region has 13 residues. Looking up the rest from reference TRBV7-9 and TRBJ2-7 gives the full variable domain: DTGVSQNPRHKITKRGQNVTFRCDPISEHNRLYWYRQTLGQGPEFLTYFQNEAQLEKSRLLSDRFSAERPKGSFSTLEIQRTEQGDSAMYLCASSLPQSYEQYFGPGTRLTVT.